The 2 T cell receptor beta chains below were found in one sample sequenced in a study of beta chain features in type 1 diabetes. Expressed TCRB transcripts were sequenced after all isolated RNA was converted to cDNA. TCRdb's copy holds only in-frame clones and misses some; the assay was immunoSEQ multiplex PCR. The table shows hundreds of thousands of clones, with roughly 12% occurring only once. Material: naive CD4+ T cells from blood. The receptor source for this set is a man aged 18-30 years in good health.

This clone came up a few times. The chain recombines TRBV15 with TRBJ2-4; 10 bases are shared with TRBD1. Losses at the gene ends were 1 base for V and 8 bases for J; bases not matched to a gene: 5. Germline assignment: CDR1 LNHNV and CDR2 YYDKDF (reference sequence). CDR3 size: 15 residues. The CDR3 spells CATSRGGDRGYIQYF. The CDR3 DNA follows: TGTGCCACCAGCAGAGGGGGGGACAGGGGTTACATTCAGTACTTC.

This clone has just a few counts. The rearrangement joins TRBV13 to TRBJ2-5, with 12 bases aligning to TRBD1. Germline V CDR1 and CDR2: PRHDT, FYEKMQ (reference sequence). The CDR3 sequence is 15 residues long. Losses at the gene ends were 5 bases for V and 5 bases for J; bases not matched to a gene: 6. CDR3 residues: CASSLRDRGRETQYF. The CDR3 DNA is TGTGCCAGCAGCCTCCGGGACAGGGGGCGGGAGACCCAGTACTTC. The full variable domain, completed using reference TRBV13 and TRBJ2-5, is AAGVIQSPRHLIKEKRETATLKCYPIPRHDTVYWYQQGPGQDPQFLISFYEKMQSDKGSIPDRFSAQQFSDYHSELNMSSLELGDSALYFCASSLRDRGRETQYFGPGTRLLVL.